This TCR beta chain was identified during a study of PD-1 blockade in classical Hodgkin lymphoma. Notes on the study in general: Unlike CD8+ TCR diversity, which did not rise significantly by C4D1, CD4+ TCR diversity did.

The CDR3 has 14 residues. Germline loops: CDR1 SGHNT, CDR2 YENEEA. V lost 2 bases and J lost 5, with 12 bases in between. A note on this clone: As yet, its antigen is unknown.

Specified time point: cycle 4 day 1 (C4D1), after 5 to 7 weeks of nivolumab. All patients relapsed after autologous stem cell transplantation, and brentuximab vedotin exposure varied. Sequencing used immunoSEQ multiplex PCR; TCRdb keeps in-frame clones, though not all of them. The data contain 20,000 to 25,000 clones, 60% to 75% of them singletons. This specimen was peripheral blood mononuclear cells (PBMCs), taken before the fourth cycle of nivolumab. The V call is TRBV11-3, the J call TRBJ1-1; the D gene is possibly TRBD1 (6 bases). The source of this sequence is a human donor with classical Hodgkin lymphoma. The CDR3 DNA follows: TGTGCCAGCAGCTTATTTAACAGGGTGACTGAAGCTTTCTTT. This gives the protein CASSLFNRVTEAFF.